These 31 T cell receptor beta chains came from one sample sequenced in a study of radiotherapy plus CTLA-4 blockade in lung cancer. Generated by immunoSEQ multiplex PCR, the TCRdb table keeps only in-frame clones and is missing some. Of some 30,000 clones listed, roughly four fifths are singletons. The material sequenced was peripheral blood, taken from a patient treated with radiotherapy plus ipilimumab. The source of these receptors is a human donor with non-small cell lung cancer who had stable disease on radiotherapy plus ipilimumab.

This clone was observed a handful of times. The chain joins TRBV6-5 to TRBJ2-7; no clear D. The V gene lost 6 bases and the J gene lost 3 bases, with 15 bases spanning the gap. In germline, CDR1 is MNHEY, CDR2 SVGAGI. This CDR3 is built from 14 residues. The CDR3 bases are TGTGCCAGCAGCCCCGGAGACACGAACTACGAGCAGTACTTC. It yields the protein CASSPGDTNYEQYF.

This clone was picked up a small number of times. V gene TRBV7-9 combines with J gene TRBJ1-6; no clear D gene. The germline CDR1 and CDR2 sequences are SEHNR and FQNEAQ (reference sequence). This CDR3 contains 17 residues. V lost 3 bases to trimming and J lost 0 bases, with 12 bases between them. CDR3 in amino acids: CASSFRMGSSYNSPLHF. The CDR3 DNA is TGTGCCAGCAGCTTCCGGATGGGGAGCTCCTATAATTCACCCCTCCACTTT. Combining the CDR3 with reference TRBV7-9 and TRBJ1-6 gives the whole variable domain DTGVSQNPRHKITKRGQNVTFRCDPISEHNRLYWYRQTLGQGPEFLTYFQNEAQLEKSRLLSDRFSAERPKGSFSTLEIQRTEQGDSAMYLCASSFRMGSSYNSPLHFGNGTRLTVT.

The CDR3 region is CASSSGARGFDEQFF. CDR3 in DNA: TGTGCCAGTAGTTCAGGGGCCAGGGGTTTCGATGAGCAGTTCTTC. The chain is built from TRBV19 and TRBJ2-1; D perhaps matches TRBD1 (6 bases). V gave up 5 bases and J gave up 8 bases, with 19 bases separating them. This CDR3 contains 15 residues. Per the germline V gene, CDR1 is LNHDA and CDR2 is SQIVND (reference sequence).

V and J are TRBV7-2 and TRBJ1-2; no clear D gene. Germline CDR1 is SGHTA and CDR2 is FQGNSA. The CDR3 loop spans 14 amino acids. Trimming took 3 bases from V and 4 from J, leaving 12 bases between them. CDR3: CASSLPGQIYGYTF. As DNA, the CDR3 is TGTGCCAGCAGCTTGCCGGGCCAGATCTATGGCTACACCTTC.

This chain links TRBV6-5 with TRBJ1-1; 7 bases align to TRBD1. Germline V lookup: CDR1 MNHEY, CDR2 SVGAGI. The V segment lost 2 bases and the J segment 4 bases; nucleotides outside the gene matches: 7. This CDR3 contains 15 residues. The CDR3 region is CASSYRQGWGTEAFF. CDR3 sequence (DNA): TGTGCCAGCAGTTACCGACAGGGCTGGGGCACTGAAGCTTTCTTT.

The chain couples TRBV10-1 to TRBJ1-2; D is perhaps TRBD1 (6 bases). CDR1 is WNHNN, CDR2 SYGVQD, per germline (reference sequence). V lost 3 bases and J 6 bases, leaving 20 bases between the germline ends. The CDR3 spans 16 residues. This chain's CDR3 is CASSDSTGFAFDGYTF. CDR3 coding DNA: TGCGCCAGCAGTGATTCGACAGGATTCGCGTTTGATGGCTACACCTTC.

This chain uses TRBV7-8 with TRBJ2-7, with D possibly matching TRBD2 (5 bases). Germline values: CDR1 SGHVS, CDR2 FQNEAQ. The ends were cut back, 1 base at V and 6 bases at J, with 13 bases in the middle. This CDR3 contains 14 residues. DNA for the CDR3: TGTGCCAGCAGCTTAGTGGCGGGTCCGGCCGAGCAGTACGTC. Translation: CASSLVAGPAEQYV.

This clone was observed once. This rearrangement joins TRBV9 to TRBJ1-3; perhaps TRBD1 as D (6 bases). V lost 0 bases and J 3 bases, leaving 7 bases between the germline ends. CDR1 and CDR2 (germline): SGDLS, YYNGEE. This CDR3 is built from 14 residues. In nucleotides, the CDR3 is TGTGCCAGCAGCGTAGACAGGGTTGGAAACACCATATATTTT. As protein: CASSVDRVGNTIYF.

CDR3 DNA sequence: TGTGCCGCTAGAGAGGGAGGCACCGGGGAGCTGTTTTTT. Translating it yields CAAREGGTGELFF. This rearrangement joins TRBV6-5 to TRBJ2-2; possible D gene TRBD2, 6 bases. Germline V CDR1 and CDR2: MNHEY, SVGAGI. The V and J ends lost 11 bases and 4 bases respectively, with 14 bases between them. This CDR3 has 13 residues.

The rearrangement links TRBV28 to TRBJ1-2, with 8 bases matching TRBD1. CDR1 MDHEN and CDR2 SYDVKM come from the germline V gene. CDR3 length: 16 amino acids. The junction had 12 bases not matched to a gene; V was cut back by 5 bases and J by 4 bases. CDR3 amino acids: CASSGKDRDSSYGYTF. The DNA of the CDR3 is TGTGCCAGCAGTGGTAAGGACAGGGATTCCTCCTATGGCTACACCTTC.

This clone was found once. This chain uses TRBV21-1 with TRBJ1-5. TRBV21-1 is designated a pseudogene. This CDR3 region has 16 residues. In DNA form, the CDR3 reads TGTGCCAGCAGCAAAAGACCTCGGGCCTACCCGGAGCCCCAGCATTTT. Amino acid sequence: CASSKRPRAYPEPQHF.

V and J are TRBV28 and TRBJ1-5; maybe TRBD1 (5 bases). CDR3 length equals 15 residues. The V gene's germline CDR1 is MDHEN and CDR2 SYDVKM. V lost 6 bases to trimming and J lost 4 bases, with 16 bases between them. In DNA, the CDR3 is TGTGCCAGCAGCATCTCTCAGGGAGGAAATCAGCCCCAGCATTTT. It encodes CASSISQGGNQPQHF.

The rearrangement uses TRBV5-1 and TRBJ1-3; no reliable D call. The CDR3 covers 16 residues. The V end was cut by 0 bases, the J end by 0 bases, with 10 bases between. Germline assignment: CDR1 SGHRS and CDR2 YFSETQ. CDR3 DNA: TGCGCCAGCAGCTTGGACACTTCTTACTCTGGAAACACCATATATTTT. Its translation: CASSLDTSYSGNTIYF.

The V and J genes are TRBV5-8 and TRBJ1-5; D may be TRBD1 (5 bases). This CDR3 has 18 amino acids. The germline V and J ends were trimmed by 1 base and 0 bases, with 17 bases remaining between them. Germline loops: CDR1 SGHTS, CDR2 YDEGEE. CDR3 bases: TGTGCCAGCAGCTTGATGGTAGGGGCTGACGGTAGCAATCAGCCCCAGCATTTT. Its translation is CASSLMVGADGSNQPQHF. Supplemented by reference TRBV5-8 and TRBJ1-5, the full variable domain reads EAGVTQSPTHLIKTRGQQATLRCSPISGHTSVYWYQQALGLGLQFLLWYDEGEERNRGNFPPRFSGRQFPNYSSELNVNALELEDSALYLCASSLMVGADGSNQPQHFGDGTRLSIL.

This clone was picked up one time. The chain links TRBV15 to TRBJ2-5, with D possibly called TRBD1 or TRBD2 (6 bases each). This CDR3 spans 15 amino acids. Per the germline V gene, CDR1 is LNHNV and CDR2 is YYDKDF (reference sequence). The ends were cut back, 0 bases at V and 5 bases at J, with 13 bases in the middle. Here the CDR3 reads CATSRDRGEMETQYF. CDR3 coding DNA: TGTGCCACCAGCAGAGATAGGGGGGAAATGGAGACCCAGTACTTC.

This clone appeared a single time. The chain employs TRBV28 and TRBJ1-1; D might be TRBD1 (6 bases). Trimming left V 5 bases short and J 5 bases short, with 9 bases between. This CDR3 comprises 12 residues. Germline-derived CDR1 and CDR2 are MDHEN and SYDVKM. In DNA, the CDR3 is TGTGCCAGCAGTAAGGACAGAACTGAAGCTTTCTTT. This encodes CASSKDRTEAFF.

The chain carries TRBV30 and TRBJ1-1; D call uncertain. V was clipped by 5 bases and J by 1 base, with 11 bases between them. The CDR3 contains 13 residues. From germline, CDR1 is GTSNPN and CDR2 SVGIG (reference sequence). CDR3 nucleotide sequence: TGTGCCTGGGAGTCCGATCCGAACACTGAAGCTTTCTTT. This codes for CAWESDPNTEAFF.

As regards this clone: One end of the junction fails to match germline, which may point to a read error. The genes are TRBV5-1 and TRBJ1-2; weak D call: TRBD1 (6 bases). Germline CDR1 SGHRS, CDR2 YFSETQ. This CDR3 has 13 residues. In DNA, the CDR3 is TGCGCCAGCAGCTTGGAGGGAAACAGGGAGTATTCCTTC. This sequence encodes CASSLEGNREYSF.

The genes are TRBV21-1 and TRBJ1-4; the table's TRBD1 call for D was not verified on the DNA. TRBV21-1 is classified as a pseudogene. The CDR3 is 14 residues long. Here the CDR3 DNA reads TGTGCCAGCAGCCTACAGGCAACTAATGAAAAACTGTTTTTT. Translating it yields CASSLQATNEKLFF.

V usage is TRBV30 and J usage is TRBJ2-3; 13 nucleotides agree with TRBD2. The CDR3 runs to 16 residues. CDR1 and CDR2 from the germline V gene are GTSNPN and SVGIG (reference sequence). With 0 bases clipped from V and 3 bases from J, the junction kept 3 bases outside the gene matches. CDR3 DNA: TGTGCCTGGAGTGTAATGACTAGCGGGGGGACAGATACGCAGTATTTT. The encoded protein is CAWSVMTSGGTDTQYF.

The genes are TRBV19 and TRBJ1-6; maybe TRBD1 (5 bases). Germline CDR1 is LNHDA and CDR2 is SQIVND (reference sequence). Trimming pared 4 bases from V and 5 bases from J, leaving 9 bases between. The CDR3 has 14 amino acids. The CDR3 DNA reads TGTGCCAGTAGTAAGGGGCAGGATAATTCACCCCTCCACTTT. It codes for CASSKGQDNSPLHF.

The CDR3 nucleotides read TGTGCCATCAGTGAAAGCAATCAGCCCCAGCATTTT. Amino acid sequence: CAISESNQPQHF. The chain has TRBV10-3 and TRBJ1-5, with D hard to call. The CDR3 totals 12 residues. Trimming cost V 3 bases and J 1 base, with 1 base left between them. Germline V gene data show CDR1 as ENHRY and CDR2 as SYGVKD.

The V gene is TRBV14, the J gene TRBJ1-2; weak D call: TRBD1 (6 bases). V lost 5 bases, J lost 4 bases, and 14 bases lay in between. The CDR3 covers 14 residues. The germline CDR1 and CDR2 sequences are SGHDN and FVKESK. Here the CDR3 DNA reads TGTGCCAGCAGCTTCCGACAGGAGGCCTATGGCTACACCTTC. Translated: CASSFRQEAYGYTF.

Of note for this clone: Other DNA sequences in the same sample also yield this CDR3. The CDR3 loop is CASSYGRSSTDTQYF. As DNA, the CDR3 is TGTGCCAGCAGTTACGGACGATCTAGTACAGATACGCAGTATTTT. V and J are TRBV6-5 and TRBJ2-3; D not resolved. The germline V gene has CDR1 MNHEY and CDR2 SVGAGI. The CDR3 extends over 15 amino acids. Trimming cost V 2 bases and J 3 bases, with 12 bases left between them.

The CDR3, as DNA: TGTGCCAGCAGAATGATTGGGTTCTCTGGGGCCAACGTCCTGACTTTC. As protein: CASRMIGFSGANVLTF. The chain has TRBV7-3 and TRBJ2-6; D is undetermined. Deletions cut 6 bases from V and 0 bases from J, with 12 bases between. CDR3 length: 16 amino acids. Germline values: CDR1 SGHTA, CDR2 FQGTGA.

The chain is built from TRBV6-4 and TRBJ1-1; D ambiguous. Trimming took off 3 bases at V and 0 bases at J, with 8 bases between the two ends. Germline CDR1 reads MRHNA; CDR2 reads SNTAGT. This CDR3 is built from 14 residues. CDR3 amino acids: CASSEGFMNTEAFF. In DNA form, the CDR3 reads TGTGCCAGCAGTGAGGGGTTCATGAACACTGAAGCTTTCTTT.

The sample holds one count of this clone. The chain has TRBV5-7 and TRBJ1-2; the D is unclear. TRBV5-7 is labeled an ORF, and its function is uncertain. V lost 3 bases and J lost 6, with 9 bases in between. The CDR3 length is 12 residues. CDR3 protein: CASSSGWDGYTF. The CDR3 coding sequence is TGTGCCAGCAGCTCTGGGTGGGATGGCTACACCTTC.

The chain is built from TRBV5-1 and TRBJ2-2; either TRBD1 or TRBD2 may fit D (7 bases each). Germline values: CDR1 SGHRS, CDR2 YFSETQ. Trimming removed 0 bases at V and 6 bases at J, with 18 bases between. The CDR3 has 17 residues. CDR3 DNA: TGCGCCAGCAGCTTGGGGCACAGGGGCGCGGGGGCCGGGGAGCTGTTTTTT. Its protein is CASSLGHRGAGAGELFF.

The J gene is TRBJ1-2, the V gene TRBV5-1; 7 bases map to TRBD1. The CDR3 loop spans 15 amino acids. With 0 bases clipped from V and 3 bases from J, the junction kept 5 bases outside the gene matches. Germline CDR1 SGHRS, CDR2 YFSETQ. This CDR3 reads CASSLGGTDDYGYTF. DNA of the CDR3: TGCGCCAGCAGCTTGGGGGGGACAGATGACTATGGCTACACCTTC.

This chain uses TRBV9 with TRBJ1-2, with D perhaps TRBD1 (5 bases). The CDR3 spans 12 residues. Germline CDR1 is SGDLS and CDR2 is YYNGEE. Trimming took off 2 bases at V and 8 bases at J, with 10 bases between the two ends. The CDR3 DNA sequence: TGTGCCAGCAGCGTGGGGGAGGGCGGCTACACCTTC. Translation gives CASSVGEGGYTF.

This chain joins TRBV27 and TRBJ1-2, with 8 bases fitting TRBD1. Germline V lookup: CDR1 MNHEY, CDR2 SMNVEV (reference sequence). CDR3 length: 15 amino acids. Trimming took 3 bases from V and 7 from J; bases not matched to a gene: 10. The CDR3 region has the DNA TGTGCCAGCAGTTTTGGAGCCGCAGGGGGCGCTGGCTACACCTTC. Protein sequence: CASSFGAAGGAGYTF.